The 9 T cell receptor beta chains reported below all come from one sample, sequenced in a study of blood T cell repertoires in COVID-19. TCRdb keeps only in-frame clones here, not all; method: immunoSEQ multiplex PCR. The sample includes about 140,000 clones, about 80% of them seen just once. Sequencing input: peripheral blood. These receptors were collected from a human donor in a cohort sampled during active COVID-19.

V and J are TRBV20-1 and TRBJ1-2; D gene unclear. The length of the CDR3 is 13 residues. V was cut by 3 bases and J by 4 bases, with 12 bases left in between. The V gene's germline CDR1 is DFQATT and CDR2 SNEGSKA (reference sequence). The CDR3 spells CSASYEGTYGYTF. The CDR3 region has the DNA TGCAGTGCTAGTTATGAGGGAACCTATGGCTACACCTTC.

The V and J genes are TRBV27 and TRBJ1-1, with TRBD1 as a possible D gene (5 bases). The V end was cut by 0 bases, the J end by 0 bases, with 17 bases between. Per the germline V gene, CDR1 is MNHEY and CDR2 is SMNVEV (reference sequence). The CDR3 is 18 residues long. Written as DNA, the CDR3 is TGTGCCAGCAGTTTATCGAGCCCCCCACAGGTCCTGAACACTGAAGCTTTCTTT. Encoded protein: CASSLSSPPQVLNTEAFF.

The V and J genes are TRBV6-6 and TRBJ1-2; D unclear. The V and J ends lost 5 bases and 10 bases respectively, with 20 bases between them. This CDR3 is built from 14 residues. Germline V gene lookup returns CDR1 MNHNY and CDR2 SVGAGI (reference sequence). The CDR3 bases are TGTGCCAGCAGTCCCTCCAGGCGGGTAGGCGACTACACCTTC. Amino acids: CASSPSRRVGDYTF.

This chain joins TRBV12-3 or TRBV12-4 and TRBJ2-1; D possibly corresponds to TRBD1 (6 bases). The V end lost 1 base, the J end lost 12 bases, and 13 bases lay between the germline ends. The CDR3 has 13 residues. The CDR3 sequence is CASSLGQGIGQFF. As DNA, the CDR3 is TGTGCCAGCAGTTTAGGCCAGGGGATCGGGCAGTTCTTC.

V and J are TRBV15 and TRBJ2-4; 12 nucleotides align to TRBD2. The CDR3 loop spans 19 amino acids. Germline assignment: CDR1 LNHNV and CDR2 YYDKDF (reference sequence). The junction had 9 bases not matched to a gene; V was cut back by 3 bases and J by 0 bases. The CDR3 DNA sequence: TGTGCCACCAGCAGGGCGACTAGCGGGAGAGTCCTAGCCAAAAACATTCAGTACTTC. Translated: CATSRATSGRVLAKNIQYF.

This clone was found once. The chain carries TRBV7-3 and TRBJ1-1; 8 nucleotides align to TRBD1. Germline V gives CDR1 SGHTA, CDR2 FQGTGA. The trim removed 5 bases at V and 1 base at J, leaving 3 bases unmatched. The CDR3 is made up of 14 amino acids. In DNA form, the CDR3 reads TGTGCCAGCAGCATGGGACAGGCGAACACTGAAGCTTTCTTT. Translated, it gives CASSMGQANTEAFF.

This clone appeared a few times. The rearrangement uses TRBV6-5 and TRBJ1-6; maybe TRBD1 (6 bases). The germline V gene has CDR1 MNHEY and CDR2 SVGAGI. V was clipped by 5 bases and J by 10 bases, with 15 bases between them. This CDR3 spans 14 amino acids. CDR3 in DNA: TGTGCCAGCAGTACACAGGGAGGGGGATCACCCCTCCACTTT. It codes for CASSTQGGGSPLHF.

This clone was seen a single time. Mismatch with germline at one junction end may stem from a read error. The chain couples TRBV19 to TRBJ2-2; 8 positions agree with TRBD1. This CDR3 has 15 amino acids. Germline CDR1 is LNHDA and CDR2 is SQIVND (reference sequence). The CDR3 DNA sequence: TGTGCCAGTAGTCCTCGACAGGGGAACGCCGGGGAGCTGTTTTTT. Translated, it gives CASSPRQGNAGELFF.

V and J are TRBV29-1 and TRBJ2-2, with 8 bases matching TRBD1. V trimming: 7 bases; J trimming: 6 bases; junction bases outside the gene matches: 10. Germline lookup yields CDR1 SQVTM and CDR2 ANQGSEA. The CDR3 is made up of 14 amino acids. This CDR3 reads CSAGQAIVAGELFF. The CDR3, as DNA: TGCAGCGCGGGACAGGCGATAGTGGCCGGGGAGCTGTTTTTT.